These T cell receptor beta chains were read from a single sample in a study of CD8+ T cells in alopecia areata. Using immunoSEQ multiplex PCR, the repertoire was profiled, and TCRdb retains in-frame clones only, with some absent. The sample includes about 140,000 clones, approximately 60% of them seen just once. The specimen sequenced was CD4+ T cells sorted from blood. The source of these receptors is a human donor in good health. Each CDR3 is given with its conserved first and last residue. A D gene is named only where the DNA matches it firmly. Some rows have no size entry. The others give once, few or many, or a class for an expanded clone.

cdr3_nt: TGTGCCAGCAGTGAATATGGGCGACGCGGGAGAGACAATGAGCAGTTCTTC
cdr3_aa: CASSEYGRRGRDNEQFF
v_call: TRBV25-1
j_call: TRBJ2-1
d_call: TRBD2
clone_size: few

cdr3_nt: TGTGCCAGCAGCCCAACCGGAGCGGGAGGCCCGGGAGCAGATACGCAGTATTTT
cdr3_aa: CASSPTGAGGPGADTQYF
v_call: TRBV7-2
j_call: TRBJ2-3
d_call: TRBD2
clone_size: .

cdr3_nt: TGCGCCAGCAGCGCAGGACAGGCGGCCTCCTACGAGCAGTACTTC
cdr3_aa: CASSAGQAASYEQYF
v_call: TRBV5-1
j_call: TRBJ2-7
d_call: TRBD1
clone_size: few

cdr3_nt: TGCAGCGTAGGGACACGGAATAGCAATCAGCCCCAGCATTTT
cdr3_aa: CSVGTRNSNQPQHF
v_call: TRBV29-1
j_call: TRBJ1-5
d_call: .
clone_size: many

cdr3_nt: TGCAGCGTTGACCCCGGGACAGATGGCTACACCTTC
cdr3_aa: CSVDPGTDGYTF
v_call: TRBV29-1
j_call: TRBJ1-2
d_call: TRBD1
clone_size: .

cdr3_nt: TGCAGCGTCAGCAGGGGACCCTACGAGCAGTACTTC
cdr3_aa: CSVSRGPYEQYF
v_call: TRBV29-1
j_call: TRBJ2-7
d_call: .
clone_size: .

cdr3_nt: TGTGCCAGCAGCTTAGGCGGGAGAGGCTACAATGAGCAGTTCTTC
cdr3_aa: CASSLGGRGYNEQFF
v_call: TRBV7-2
j_call: TRBJ2-1
d_call: TRBD2
clone_size: few

cdr3_nt: TGTGCCATCAGTTCTGACAGGACTTTCTACAATGAGCAGTTCTTC
cdr3_aa: CAISSDRTFYNEQFF
v_call: TRBV10-3
j_call: TRBJ2-1
d_call: .
clone_size: .

cdr3_nt: TGCAGCGCACGGGACAGTTCTACCGAGCAGTACTTC
cdr3_aa: CSARDSSTEQYF
v_call: TRBV29-1
j_call: TRBJ2-7
d_call: TRBD1
clone_size: .

cdr3_nt: TGTGCCAGCAGCACGGGCCTGGGAGAGACCCAGTACTTC
cdr3_aa: CASSTGLGETQYF
v_call: TRBV7-2
j_call: TRBJ2-5
d_call: .
clone_size: .

cdr3_nt: TGCAGCTTTTCGACTAGCGGGAGACCCTACGAGCAGTACTTC
cdr3_aa: CSFSTSGRPYEQYF
v_call: TRBV29-1
j_call: TRBJ2-7
d_call: TRBD2
clone_size: .

cdr3_nt: TGCGCCAGCAGCTTGGAGGGCGACTATGGCTACACCTTC
cdr3_aa: CASSLEGDYGYTF
v_call: TRBV5-1
j_call: TRBJ1-2
d_call: .
clone_size: .

cdr3_nt: TGCAGCGTTGCGAGTTGGGATAGCAATCAGCCCCAGCATTTT
cdr3_aa: CSVASWDSNQPQHF
v_call: TRBV29-1
j_call: TRBJ1-5
d_call: .
clone_size: .

cdr3_nt: TGTGCCTGGACCAACGTTGGGGGCCAAGAGACCCAGTACTTC
cdr3_aa: CAWTNVGGQETQYF
v_call: TRBV30
j_call: TRBJ2-5
d_call: .
clone_size: .

cdr3_nt: TGCGCCAGCAGCCAGGGACTTACTAGCGGGAGGGGGGATACGCAGTATTTT
cdr3_aa: CASSQGLTSGRGDTQYF
v_call: TRBV4-1
j_call: TRBJ2-3
d_call: TRBD2
clone_size: .

cdr3_nt: TGCAGCGCTGGACCACGCACAGGGAGATCTTACAATGAGCAGTTCTTC
cdr3_aa: CSAGPRTGRSYNEQFF
v_call: TRBV29-1
j_call: TRBJ2-1
d_call: .
clone_size: .

cdr3_nt: TGCAGCGTAAACCTGGGGGGAGGTAACGAGCAGTACTTC
cdr3_aa: CSVNLGGGNEQYF
v_call: TRBV29-1
j_call: TRBJ2-7
d_call: .
clone_size: .

cdr3_nt: TGTGCCAGCAGCGCGGATCAGACGGCTTTGAACCCCTACGAGCAGTACTTC
cdr3_aa: CASSADQTALNPYEQYF
v_call: TRBV5-6
j_call: TRBJ2-7
d_call: .
clone_size: .

cdr3_nt: TGTGCCAGCAGCTTAGACGGGAGAGGTACAGATACGCAGTATTTT
cdr3_aa: CASSLDGRGTDTQYF
v_call: TRBV7-9
j_call: TRBJ2-3
d_call: .
clone_size: .

cdr3_nt: TGTGCCAGCAGCCCGGGACCGGACGAGCAGTACTTC
cdr3_aa: CASSPGPDEQYF
v_call: TRBV7-9
j_call: TRBJ2-7
d_call: .
clone_size: .

cdr3_nt: TGCGCCAGCAGTCTCCCTCCCACCGGGACAGGGGCTGTGGAGCAGTACTTC
cdr3_aa: CASSLPPTGTGAVEQYF
v_call: TRBV23-1
j_call: TRBJ2-7
d_call: TRBD1
clone_size: .

cdr3_nt: TGTGCCTGGAGTGTCTCTCTGTTTAGGGCTGAAGCTTTCTTT
cdr3_aa: CAWSVSLFRAEAFF
v_call: TRBV30
j_call: TRBJ1-1
d_call: .
clone_size: .